What follows is one TCR beta chain and its context. This clone was seen a single time. What this receptor recognizes is not known. No much larger clone is present one base from it, and per-base qualities are unavailable. This record comes from a study of glioma-infiltrating T cells after dendritic cell vaccination (dated by TCRdb to 2016 to 2017). Context from the whole study: The cohort comprised approximately 15 glioblastoma patients from Phase I and II dendritic cell vaccination trials, 9 newly diagnosed and 6 with recurrent disease. Between the early 2000s and the early 2010s, patients were given autologous tumor lysate-pulsed dendritic cell vaccination. The vaccine was prepared from monocyte-derived dendritic cells that were cultured for roughly 7 days with IL-4 and GM-CSF and then pulsed overnight with autologous tumor lysate. Three intradermal dendritic cell vaccine injections were administered to patients at biweekly intervals in the arm below the axilla. Deep sequencing of TCR beta CDR3 regions was used to quantify tumor-infiltrating lymphocyte content and compare tumor and blood repertoires in dendritic cell-vaccinated glioblastoma patients. Survival after dendritic cell vaccination was correlated with TCR sequencing metrics such as TIL content and the overlap between tumor and blood repertoires. Overall results and qualifications from the work: The response model built on TCR overlap across three groups was characterized as speculative, with prospective validation still needed. TCR clonality showed no direct relationship with survival, which suggests that a diverse polyclonal response may be important. The cohort was small and heterogeneous, and full blood and tumor sets were available for few patients, with initial-recurrent tumor pairs available for even fewer patients. Longer time to progression and overall survival after dendritic cell vaccination were predicted by higher estimated pretreatment TIL content.

For this chain, trimming is 1 base at the V end and 4 bases at the J end, and the number of junction bases without a gene match is 11. The CDR3 has 16 amino acids, counting the end cysteine and phenylalanine. Only the CDR3 portion is preserved as DNA: 48 bases, with reading frame beginning at the first base. The germline V gene sets CDR1 to SQVTM and CDR2 to ANQGSEA. Using the immunoSEQ assay, TCRB CDR3 regions were amplified from 2 to 2.5 micrograms of genomic DNA, or from all available DNA when less than that was on hand. The multiplex PCR employed 60 forward primers targeting TCR V beta segments and 13 reverse primers targeting J beta segments. Synthetic control templates were spiked into each sample at limiting dilution to estimate reads per starting template. Reads of 87 bp were generated by sequencing on the Illumina HiSeq System. In the original analysis: PCR and sequencing errors were removed by merging closely related sequences with a nearest neighbor algorithm. TCR overlap was measured as the percentage of unique tumor TCR beta sequences that were also present in the peripheral blood of the same patient. Imported from immuneACCESS, the table was reduced by TCRdb to in-frame sequences with V and J called. These copies leave out some clones; in studies compared against another copy, an unresolved V gene accounts for under half, and the cause of the remainder is not known. The V and J calls and the clone size are those of that table, but D and trimming were determined from the DNA. For this sample the table gives 99,000 or so clones, of which around 90% were detected only once. Roughly 2.5% of the sample rests with the top ten.

The intended sense of this specimen's time point label: after dendritic cell vaccination, including at tumor progression/relapse. Patients were selected on the basis of adequate residual fresh-frozen tumor tissue and more than two years of available survival data. Molecular status otherwise varied across the glioblastoma patients, but none of them carried an isocitrate dehydrogenase mutation. PBMC were collected before vaccination, two weeks after the third vaccination, and at tumor progression when it occurred. The Qiagen DNeasy Blood extraction Kit was used to extract genomic DNA. The rearranged segments are TRBV29-1 and TRBJ1-2, with 8 middle bases fitting TRBD1. The sequencing here drew on blood, taken after dendritic cell vaccination. The TCR sequence derives from a human donor with glioblastoma. The CDR3 region: CSVEVNRGRISYGYTF. DNA sequence: TGCAGCGTTGAAGTCAACAGGGGGAGGATTAGCTATGGCTACACCTTC.